This T cell receptor (beta chain) is drawn from a study of T cells in Graves' hyperthyroidism and ophthalmopathy. CDR1 MNHEY and CDR2 SVGAGI come from the germline V gene. This CDR3 comprises 15 residues. V lost 2 bases and J 13 bases, leaving 18 bases between the germline ends. Regions amplified from RNA transcripts were the TCR beta CDR3 regions. The TCR CDR3 first-round RT-PCR relied on the HTBI primer set. Via MiXCR, TCRdb re-called the multiplex PCR reads, giving one row per CDR3 protein. The table has approximately 640,000 distinct CDR3 sequences, 45% seen once. The chain combines TRBV6-5 with TRBJ1-6, with D maybe TRBD1 (5 bases). Sequenced input: peripheral blood or thyroid tissue (not recorded which). This receptor was taken from an adult man with Graves' disease, either hyperthyroidism or ophthalmopathy (not recorded which). The CDR3 reads CASSYDRTSGAPLHF. The CDR3, as DNA: TGTGCCAGCAGTTACGACAGAACCTCCGGAGCCCCCCTCCACTTT.